A selection of T cell receptor beta chains follows, all from one sample in a study of control samples from healthy donors and cancer patients. Using immunoSEQ multiplex PCR, the repertoire was profiled, and TCRdb retains in-frame clones only, with some absent. The sample yields about 63,000 clones, 70% to 90% seen once. Specimen: blood. Every receptor here comes from a man aged 35-49 years in good health. CDR3s include the opening cysteine and the closing phenylalanine or tryptophan. Each record gives: J gene, CDR3 length, D gene, clone size, V gene, CDR3 DNA, CDR3 protein. The D gene is left open where the match is weak. A clone size is listed for some rows: how often the clone was seen (once, few, many), or a class if it is expanded.

j_call: TRBJ1-4; cdr3_length: 14; d_call: -; clone_size: few; v_call: TRBV4-1; cdr3_nt: TGCGCCAGCAGCCAAGCCAGGGACCTTGTAAAACTGTTTTTT; cdr3_aa: CASSQARDLVKLFF
j_call: TRBJ2-6; cdr3_length: 16; d_call: -; clone_size: -; v_call: TRBV14; cdr3_nt: TGTGCCAGCAGAATGTCAGGTTCCTCTGGGGCCAACGTCCTGACTTTC; cdr3_aa: CASRMSGSSGANVLTF
j_call: TRBJ2-2; cdr3_length: 16; d_call: TRBD1; clone_size: -; v_call: TRBV6-4; cdr3_nt: TGTGCCAGCAGTCCAATGACAGGGATGAACACCGGGGAGCTGTTTTTT; cdr3_aa: CASSPMTGMNTGELFF
j_call: TRBJ2-5; cdr3_length: 13; d_call: -; clone_size: -; v_call: TRBV19; cdr3_nt: TGTGCCAGTAGTCCGCAAAACCAAGAGACCCAGTACTTC; cdr3_aa: CASSPQNQETQYF
j_call: TRBJ2-3; cdr3_length: 15; d_call: -; clone_size: few; v_call: TRBV4-1; cdr3_nt: TGCGCCAGCAGGCACCTAGGGGTAGGGGTAGATACGCAGTATTTT; cdr3_aa: CASRHLGVGVDTQYF
j_call: TRBJ1-2; cdr3_length: 13; d_call: -; clone_size: once; v_call: TRBV19; cdr3_nt: TGTGCCAGTAGACAGGACGGGAACTATGGCTACACCTTC; cdr3_aa: CASRQDGNYGYTF
j_call: TRBJ1-2; cdr3_length: 11; d_call: TRBD1; clone_size: -; v_call: TRBV5-1; cdr3_nt: TGCGCCAGCAGCGAGACAGGGGGCTACACCTTC; cdr3_aa: CASSETGGYTF
j_call: TRBJ1-5; cdr3_length: 14; d_call: TRBD1; clone_size: -; v_call: TRBV5-5; cdr3_nt: TGTGCCAGCTCCCCGGACAGGGTGAATCAGCCCCAGCATTTT; cdr3_aa: CASSPDRVNQPQHF
j_call: TRBJ1-1; cdr3_length: 16; d_call: TRBD1; clone_size: -; v_call: TRBV6-2/TRBV6-3; cdr3_nt: TGTGCCAGCAGTTCTGAGGGACAGGGGACTAACACTGAAGCTTTCTTT; cdr3_aa: CASSSEGQGTNTEAFF
j_call: TRBJ2-3; cdr3_length: 15; d_call: -; clone_size: -; v_call: TRBV11-2; cdr3_nt: TGTGCCAGCAGCTTAGGAGACGTTGGCACAGATACGCAGTATTTT; cdr3_aa: CASSLGDVGTDTQYF
j_call: TRBJ1-1; cdr3_length: 11; d_call: -; clone_size: -; v_call: TRBV2; cdr3_nt: TGTGCCACCTTGGGGGACACTGAAGCTTTCTTT; cdr3_aa: CATLGDTEAFF
j_call: TRBJ1-1; cdr3_length: 13; d_call: -; clone_size: -; v_call: TRBV18; cdr3_nt: TGTGCCAGCCTACAGGGAATGAACACTGAAGCTTTCTTT; cdr3_aa: CASLQGMNTEAFF
j_call: TRBJ1-2; cdr3_length: 16; d_call: -; clone_size: -; v_call: TRBV2; cdr3_nt: TGTGCCAGCAGTGAAGCTCAGGGACGGGCCAACTATGGCTACACCTTC; cdr3_aa: CASSEAQGRANYGYTF
j_call: TRBJ2-3; cdr3_length: 15; d_call: -; clone_size: -; v_call: TRBV7-2; cdr3_nt: TGTGCCAGCAGCTTAGAACATCAGGACACAGATACGCAGTATTTT; cdr3_aa: CASSLEHQDTDTQYF
j_call: TRBJ2-3; cdr3_length: 16; d_call: TRBD1; clone_size: -; v_call: TRBV7-6; cdr3_nt: TGTGCCAGCAGCCCCTTGGGGGGGACAGGGGCAGATACGCAGTATTTT; cdr3_aa: CASSPLGGTGADTQYF
j_call: TRBJ2-1; cdr3_length: 14; d_call: -; clone_size: few; v_call: TRBV11-1; cdr3_nt: TGTGCCAGCAGCTTAGAGCAAGGGTCGCATGAGCAGTTCTTC; cdr3_aa: CASSLEQGSHEQFF
j_call: TRBJ1-5; cdr3_length: 14; d_call: -; clone_size: few; v_call: TRBV5-5; cdr3_nt: TGTGCCAGCAGCTTGGAAGGGGCCGGGTTGCCCCAGCATTTT; cdr3_aa: CASSLEGAGLPQHF
j_call: TRBJ2-5; cdr3_length: 16; d_call: TRBD1; clone_size: -; v_call: TRBV7-9; cdr3_nt: TGTGCCAGCAGCTTTATGGGACAGGGCCCCCAAGAGACCCAGTACTTC; cdr3_aa: CASSFMGQGPQETQYF
j_call: TRBJ2-3; cdr3_length: 14; d_call: -; clone_size: -; v_call: TRBV5-5; cdr3_nt: TGTGCCAGCAGCTCCTCCCCTCTCACAGATACGCAGTATTTT; cdr3_aa: CASSSSPLTDTQYF
j_call: TRBJ2-6; cdr3_length: 16; d_call: -; clone_size: -; v_call: TRBV7-6; cdr3_nt: TGTGCCAGCAGCCCCAGAGGGTTTTCTGGGGCCAACGTCCTGACTTTC; cdr3_aa: CASSPRGFSGANVLTF
j_call: TRBJ2-2; cdr3_length: 15; d_call: -; clone_size: -; v_call: TRBV30; cdr3_nt: TGTGCCTGGAGTAATCAGGGGGGGAACACCGGGGAGCTGTTTTTT; cdr3_aa: CAWSNQGGNTGELFF
j_call: TRBJ1-3; cdr3_length: 15; d_call: -; clone_size: -; v_call: TRBV5-1; cdr3_nt: TGCGCCAGCAGCTCTGGGCCCTCCTCTGGAAACACCATATATTTT; cdr3_aa: CASSSGPSSGNTIYF
j_call: TRBJ2-5; cdr3_length: 15; d_call: -; clone_size: -; v_call: TRBV19; cdr3_nt: TGTGCCAGTAGTATAGACAGGACAGCCCAAGAGACCCAGTACTTC; cdr3_aa: CASSIDRTAQETQYF
j_call: TRBJ2-3; cdr3_length: 16; d_call: TRBD2; clone_size: -; v_call: TRBV5-4; cdr3_nt: TGTGCCAGCAGCCCCGGGATCGCGGGGGAGACAGATACGCAGTATTTT; cdr3_aa: CASSPGIAGETDTQYF
j_call: TRBJ1-5; cdr3_length: 16; d_call: -; clone_size: -; v_call: TRBV4-1; cdr3_nt: TGCGCCAGCAGCCACATAGCGACAGCTAGCAATCAGCCCCAGCATTTT; cdr3_aa: CASSHIATASNQPQHF
j_call: TRBJ2-5; cdr3_length: 15; d_call: TRBD1; clone_size: -; v_call: TRBV11-3; cdr3_nt: TGTGCCAGCAGCTCCCCTAGGACAGGCCAAGAGACCCAGTACTTC; cdr3_aa: CASSSPRTGQETQYF
j_call: TRBJ1-2; cdr3_length: 15; d_call: TRBD1; clone_size: once; v_call: TRBV29-1; cdr3_nt: TGCAGCGTGGAGGGACAGGGGCCATCCCGCTATGGCTACACCTTC; cdr3_aa: CSVEGQGPSRYGYTF
j_call: TRBJ2-1; cdr3_length: 14; d_call: -; clone_size: -; v_call: TRBV20-1; cdr3_nt: TGCAGTGCTAGTGTTTCCCGGGGGATTAATGAGCAGTTCTTC; cdr3_aa: CSASVSRGINEQFF
j_call: TRBJ2-5; cdr3_length: 16; d_call: -; clone_size: -; v_call: TRBV4-3; cdr3_nt: TGCGCCAGCAGCCAAGTTCCGCTTGGGGGTGGGGAGACCCAGTACTTC; cdr3_aa: CASSQVPLGGGETQYF
j_call: TRBJ2-1; cdr3_length: 13; d_call: TRBD2; clone_size: -; v_call: TRBV6-5; cdr3_nt: TGTGCCAGCAGTTCTAGCGGGAGTTTAAAGCAGTTCTTC; cdr3_aa: CASSSSGSLKQFF
j_call: TRBJ1-2; cdr3_length: 15; d_call: -; clone_size: -; v_call: TRBV6-2/TRBV6-3; cdr3_nt: TGTGCCAGCAGTTACGCCCTCGGGGGCGTCTATGGCTACACCTTC; cdr3_aa: CASSYALGGVYGYTF
j_call: TRBJ2-7; cdr3_length: 16; d_call: TRBD1; clone_size: -; v_call: TRBV7-2; cdr3_nt: TGTGCCAGCAGCAGGGCAGGGGGCCGCTACTCCTACGAGCAGTACTTC; cdr3_aa: CASSRAGGRYSYEQYF
j_call: TRBJ1-4; cdr3_length: 14; d_call: TRBD1; clone_size: -; v_call: TRBV6-5; cdr3_nt: TGTGCCAGCAGTTACGAGACAGGGGGTGAAAAACTGTTTTTT; cdr3_aa: CASSYETGGEKLFF
j_call: TRBJ2-3; cdr3_length: 15; d_call: -; clone_size: -; v_call: TRBV18; cdr3_nt: TGTGCCAGCCCGGGGGACCCAGGCGTTCGGGATACGCAGTATTTT; cdr3_aa: CASPGDPGVRDTQYF
j_call: TRBJ1-1; cdr3_length: 14; d_call: -; clone_size: -; v_call: TRBV30; cdr3_nt: TGTGCCTGGAGTGTAGGCGGGGGCGGCACTGAAGCTTTCTTT; cdr3_aa: CAWSVGGGGTEAFF
j_call: TRBJ2-7; cdr3_length: 17; d_call: TRBD1; clone_size: -; v_call: TRBV5-4; cdr3_nt: TGTGCCAGCAGGCCCTGGAGCTTGGACAGGGGGCAGGGGGAGCAGTACTTC; cdr3_aa: CASRPWSLDRGQGEQYF
j_call: TRBJ1-1; cdr3_length: 15; d_call: -; clone_size: -; v_call: TRBV11-3; cdr3_nt: TGTGCCAGCAGCTTAGATGTAGCGGTGAACACTGAAGCTTTCTTT; cdr3_aa: CASSLDVAVNTEAFF
j_call: TRBJ2-5; cdr3_length: 15; d_call: -; clone_size: -; v_call: TRBV6-2/TRBV6-3; cdr3_nt: TGTGCCAGCAGTGCGCGGTTGAGGGATCAAGAGACCCAGTACTTC; cdr3_aa: CASSARLRDQETQYF
j_call: TRBJ1-2; cdr3_length: 12; d_call: -; clone_size: medium-sized; v_call: TRBV3-1/TRBV3-2; cdr3_nt: TGTGCCAGCACCCAACTCGGCCGAGGCTACACCTTC; cdr3_aa: CASTQLGRGYTF
j_call: TRBJ2-5; cdr3_length: 18; d_call: TRBD1; clone_size: -; v_call: TRBV27; cdr3_nt: TGTGCCAGCAGCAGTTTTGGTCCAGGGGGTGGGTATGGGAAGACCCAGTACTTC; cdr3_aa: CASSSFGPGGGYGKTQYF
j_call: TRBJ2-7; cdr3_length: 14; d_call: TRBD2; clone_size: -; v_call: TRBV9; cdr3_nt: TGTGCCAGCAGCCCCAGGACTAGCGGAAACGAGCAGTACTTC; cdr3_aa: CASSPRTSGNEQYF
j_call: TRBJ1-1; cdr3_length: 13; d_call: TRBD1; clone_size: few; v_call: TRBV20-1; cdr3_nt: TGCAGTGCTAGTCGACAGGGGAACACTGAAGCTTTCTTT; cdr3_aa: CSASRQGNTEAFF
j_call: TRBJ1-1; cdr3_length: 13; d_call: -; clone_size: -; v_call: TRBV5-4; cdr3_nt: TGTGCCTGGAAAGAACAGGGCGATCTTGAAGCTTTCTTT; cdr3_aa: CAWKEQGDLEAFF
j_call: TRBJ2-1; cdr3_length: 16; d_call: -; clone_size: -; v_call: TRBV7-2; cdr3_nt: TGTGCCAGCAGCTTAGAAGGAGGGGCCCTATACAATGAGCAGTTCTTC; cdr3_aa: CASSLEGGALYNEQFF
j_call: TRBJ1-1; cdr3_length: 15; d_call: -; clone_size: -; v_call: TRBV18; cdr3_nt: TGTGCCAGCTCACCCCTTGACCTGGGTAGGACTGAAGCTTTCTTT; cdr3_aa: CASSPLDLGRTEAFF
j_call: TRBJ1-1; cdr3_length: 14; d_call: -; clone_size: -; v_call: TRBV6-5; cdr3_nt: TGTGCCAGCAGTTACCTCGGGCTGAACACTGAAGCTTTCTTT; cdr3_aa: CASSYLGLNTEAFF
j_call: TRBJ1-2; cdr3_length: 16; d_call: -; clone_size: -; v_call: TRBV4-3; cdr3_nt: TGCGCCAGCAGCCAAGATCCAGGAAGGGCGGTCTATGGCTACACCTTC; cdr3_aa: CASSQDPGRAVYGYTF
j_call: TRBJ1-1; cdr3_length: 13; d_call: -; clone_size: -; v_call: TRBV19; cdr3_nt: TGTGCCAGTACACAGGGACGGAACACTGAAGCTTTCTTT; cdr3_aa: CASTQGRNTEAFF
j_call: TRBJ2-2; cdr3_length: 17; d_call: TRBD1; clone_size: few; v_call: TRBV27; cdr3_nt: TGTGCCAGCAGTTTAAGGGGACAGGGTTTCTGGACCGGGGAGCTGTTTTTT; cdr3_aa: CASSLRGQGFWTGELFF
j_call: TRBJ2-5; cdr3_length: 12; d_call: -; clone_size: -; v_call: TRBV29-1; cdr3_nt: TGCAGCGTCGCCCCATTGGAAGAGACCCAGTACTTC; cdr3_aa: CSVAPLEETQYF
j_call: TRBJ2-7; cdr3_length: 12; d_call: -; clone_size: -; v_call: TRBV7-9; cdr3_nt: TGTGCCAGCAGCCGAGGGTCCTACGAGCAGTACTTC; cdr3_aa: CASSRGSYEQYF
j_call: TRBJ1-4; cdr3_length: 15; d_call: -; clone_size: -; v_call: TRBV19; cdr3_nt: TGTGCCAGTAGCGCCATAAGAGGGGGAGTCGAAAAACTGTTTTTT; cdr3_aa: CASSAIRGGVEKLFF
j_call: TRBJ1-1; cdr3_length: 17; d_call: -; clone_size: -; v_call: TRBV6-2/TRBV6-3; cdr3_nt: TGTGCCAGCAGTTACGCGCCGGACAGATCCGCGAACACTGAAGCTTTCTTT; cdr3_aa: CASSYAPDRSANTEAFF
j_call: TRBJ2-7; cdr3_length: 17; d_call: TRBD1; clone_size: -; v_call: TRBV28; cdr3_nt: TGTGCCAGCAGAGATACACCGGGACAGGGGGCTCGGGGCGAGCAGTACTTC; cdr3_aa: CASRDTPGQGARGEQYF
j_call: TRBJ2-7; cdr3_length: 14; d_call: -; clone_size: -; v_call: TRBV5-5; cdr3_nt: TGTGCCAGCAGCCCGGCGGGACACCAATACGAGCAGTACTTC; cdr3_aa: CASSPAGHQYEQYF
j_call: TRBJ2-1; cdr3_length: 15; d_call: TRBD1; clone_size: -; v_call: TRBV14; cdr3_nt: TGTGCCAGCAGCCAACCGGGACAGGGACTCAATGAGCAGTTCTTC; cdr3_aa: CASSQPGQGLNEQFF
j_call: TRBJ1-5; cdr3_length: 16; d_call: -; clone_size: -; v_call: TRBV15; cdr3_nt: TGTGCCACCAGCAGAACCACAGGTCTCAGCAATCAGCCCCAGCATTTT; cdr3_aa: CATSRTTGLSNQPQHF
j_call: TRBJ2-5; cdr3_length: 16; d_call: TRBD1; clone_size: -; v_call: TRBV19; cdr3_nt: TGTGCCAGTAGTATAGTTACAGGGGGTGAGAAAGAGACCCAGTACTTC; cdr3_aa: CASSIVTGGEKETQYF
j_call: TRBJ2-7; cdr3_length: 14; d_call: -; clone_size: -; v_call: TRBV7-2; cdr3_nt: TGTGCCAGCAGCTTAGGGTGGGCCTCCTACGAGCAGTACTTC; cdr3_aa: CASSLGWASYEQYF